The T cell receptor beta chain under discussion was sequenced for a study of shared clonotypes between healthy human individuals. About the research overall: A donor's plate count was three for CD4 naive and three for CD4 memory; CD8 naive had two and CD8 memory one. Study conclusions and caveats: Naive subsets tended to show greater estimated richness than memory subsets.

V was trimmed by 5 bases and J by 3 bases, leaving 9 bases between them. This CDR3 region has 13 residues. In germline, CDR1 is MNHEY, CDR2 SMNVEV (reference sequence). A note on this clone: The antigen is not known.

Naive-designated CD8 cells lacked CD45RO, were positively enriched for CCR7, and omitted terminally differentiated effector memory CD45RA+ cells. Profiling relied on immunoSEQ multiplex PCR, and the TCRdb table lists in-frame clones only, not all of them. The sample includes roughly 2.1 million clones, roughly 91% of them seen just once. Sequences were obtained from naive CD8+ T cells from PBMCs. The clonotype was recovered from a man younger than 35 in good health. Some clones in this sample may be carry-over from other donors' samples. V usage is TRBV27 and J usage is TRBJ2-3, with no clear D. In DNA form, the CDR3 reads TGTGCCAGCAGTATGGGGTTTACAGATACGCAGTATTTT. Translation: CASSMGFTDTQYF.